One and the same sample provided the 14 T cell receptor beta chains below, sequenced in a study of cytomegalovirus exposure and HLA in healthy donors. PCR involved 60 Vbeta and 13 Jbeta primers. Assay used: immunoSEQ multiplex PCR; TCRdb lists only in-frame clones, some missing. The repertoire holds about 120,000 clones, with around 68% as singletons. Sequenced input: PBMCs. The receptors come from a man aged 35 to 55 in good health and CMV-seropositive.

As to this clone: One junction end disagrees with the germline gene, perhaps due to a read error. The CDR3 nucleotides are TGTGCTAGCAGCTTATCAGCGGGACGAACGGGGGAGCAGTACTTC. Encoded protein: CASSLSAGRTGEQYF. The rearrangement uses TRBV7-7 and TRBJ2-7, with TRBD2 matching over 7 bases. Germline CDR1 and CDR2: SSHAT and FNYEAQ (reference sequence). The CDR3 has 15 amino acids.

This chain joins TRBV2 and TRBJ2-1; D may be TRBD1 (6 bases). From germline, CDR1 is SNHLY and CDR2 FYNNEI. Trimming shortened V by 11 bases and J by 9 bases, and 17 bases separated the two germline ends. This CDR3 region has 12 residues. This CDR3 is CAFGQPNGEQFF. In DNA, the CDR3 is TGTGCCTTCGGACAGCCCAATGGTGAGCAGTTCTTC.

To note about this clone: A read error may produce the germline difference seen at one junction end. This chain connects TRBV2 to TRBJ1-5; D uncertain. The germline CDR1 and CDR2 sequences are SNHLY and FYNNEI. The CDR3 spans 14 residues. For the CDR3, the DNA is TGTGCCAGCAGGGAAGACACCGGCAATCAGCCCCAGCATTTT. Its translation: CASREDTGNQPQHF.

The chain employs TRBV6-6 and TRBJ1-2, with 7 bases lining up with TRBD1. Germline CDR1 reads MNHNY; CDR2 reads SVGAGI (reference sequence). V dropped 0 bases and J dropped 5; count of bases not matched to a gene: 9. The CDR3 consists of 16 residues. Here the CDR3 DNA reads TGTGCCAGCAGTTACTCCTCTGAAGGGGGCCCGTATGGCTACACCTTC. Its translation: CASSYSSEGGPYGYTF.

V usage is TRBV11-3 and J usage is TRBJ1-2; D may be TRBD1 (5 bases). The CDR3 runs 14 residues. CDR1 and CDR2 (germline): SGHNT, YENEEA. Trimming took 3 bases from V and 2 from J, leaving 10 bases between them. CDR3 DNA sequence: TGTGCCAGCAGCTTGAAGGGGTGGAACTATGGCTACACCTTC. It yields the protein CASSLKGWNYGYTF.

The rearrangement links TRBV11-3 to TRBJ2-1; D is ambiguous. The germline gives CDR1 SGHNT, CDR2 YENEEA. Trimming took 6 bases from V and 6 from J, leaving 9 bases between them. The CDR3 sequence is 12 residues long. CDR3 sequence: CASSRLANEQFF. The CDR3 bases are TGTGCCAGCAGTAGACTCGCCAATGAGCAGTTCTTC.

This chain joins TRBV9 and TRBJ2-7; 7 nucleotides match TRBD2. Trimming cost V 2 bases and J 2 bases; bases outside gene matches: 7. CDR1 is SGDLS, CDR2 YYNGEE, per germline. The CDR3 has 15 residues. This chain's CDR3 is CASSVGGGGTYEQYF. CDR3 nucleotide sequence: TGTGCCAGCAGCGTGGGTGGGGGAGGGACCTACGAGCAGTACTTC. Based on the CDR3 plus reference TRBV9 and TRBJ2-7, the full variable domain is DSGVTQTPKHLITATGQRVTLRCSPRSGDLSVYWYQQSLDQGLQFLIQYYNGEERAKGNILERFSAQQFPDLHSELNLSSLELGDSALYFCASSVGGGGTYEQYFGPGTRLTVT.

The CDR3, as DNA: TGTGCCAGCAGCTTACTCCGGACTCTATCTGGAAACACCATATATTTT. Translated: CASSLLRTLSGNTIYF. The chain combines TRBV7-2 with TRBJ1-3; D gene uncertain. Germline lookup yields CDR1 SGHTA and CDR2 FQGNSA. The CDR3 loop spans 16 amino acids. Trimming left V 2 bases short and J 1 base short, with 12 bases between.

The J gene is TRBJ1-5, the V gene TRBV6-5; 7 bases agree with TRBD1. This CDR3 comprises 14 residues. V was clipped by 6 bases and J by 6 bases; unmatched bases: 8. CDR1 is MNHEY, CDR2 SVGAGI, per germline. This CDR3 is CASSPRGRSQPQHF. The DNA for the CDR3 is TGTGCCAGCAGCCCCAGGGGGAGAAGTCAGCCCCAGCATTTT.

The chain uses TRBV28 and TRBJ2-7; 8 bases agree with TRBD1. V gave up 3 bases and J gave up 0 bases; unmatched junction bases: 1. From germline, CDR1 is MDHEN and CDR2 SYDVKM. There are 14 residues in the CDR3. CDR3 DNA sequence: TGTGCCAGCAGTTTCACAGGGGGCTCCTACGAGCAGTACTTC. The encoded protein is CASSFTGGSYEQYF. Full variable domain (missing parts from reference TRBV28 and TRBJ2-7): DVKVTQSSRYLVKRTGEKVFLECVQDMDHENMFWYRQDPGLGLRLIYFSYDVKMKEKGDIPEGYSVSREKKERFSLILESASTNQTSMYLCASSFTGGSYEQYFGPGTRLTVT.

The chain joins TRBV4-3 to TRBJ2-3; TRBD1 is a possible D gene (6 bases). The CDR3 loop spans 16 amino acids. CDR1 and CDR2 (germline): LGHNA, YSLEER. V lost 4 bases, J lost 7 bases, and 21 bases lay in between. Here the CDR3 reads CASSRTSQGFRYTQYF. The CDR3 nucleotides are TGCGCCAGCAGCCGCACTTCTCAGGGGTTTCGATATACGCAGTATTTT.

The DNA for the CDR3 is TGTGCCAGCAGCGTTACGGGATACACTGAAGCTTTCTTT. Protein: CASSVTGYTEAFF. The chain couples TRBV9 to TRBJ1-1, with D unclear. This CDR3 spans 13 amino acids. V was clipped by 2 bases and J by 3 bases, with 8 bases between them. CDR1 SGDLS and CDR2 YYNGEE come from the germline V gene.

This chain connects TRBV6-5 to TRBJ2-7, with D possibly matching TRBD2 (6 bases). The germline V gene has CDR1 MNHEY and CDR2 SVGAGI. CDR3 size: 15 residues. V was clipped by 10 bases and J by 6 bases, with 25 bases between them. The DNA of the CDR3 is TGTGCCACTCGGGGAGGAGGAAGTTCCCTAGCCGAGCAGTACTTC. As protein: CATRGGGSSLAEQYF.

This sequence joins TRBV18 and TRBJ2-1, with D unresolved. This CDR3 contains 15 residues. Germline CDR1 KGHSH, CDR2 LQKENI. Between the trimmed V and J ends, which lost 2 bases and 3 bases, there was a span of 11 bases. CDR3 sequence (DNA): TGTGCCAGCTCACCATCTCGGAGCCGCTACAATGAGCAGTTCTTC. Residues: CASSPSRSRYNEQFF.